Here is one T cell receptor beta chain with its context. A read error may explain this, as a much larger clone is one base away. The CDR3 is 16 residues long. The time point: newly diagnosed GD, antithyroid drugs for less than 3 months. There was RNA extracted from PBMCs, and the TCR library was made from it. The entry originates in a study of regulatory T cells in long-lasting Graves disease. Arm-PCR of CDR3 regions with iRepertoire HTBI primers generated TCR beta libraries. One entry per CDR3 protein results from TCRdb running MiXCR on the multiplex PCR reads. Of fewer than 550,000 distinct CDR3 sequences in the sample, around 15% are singletons; the top ten hold approximately 22%. This same sample was also taken into another study, of T cells in Graves' hyperthyroidism and ophthalmopathy. That work contributes: TCR CDR3 underwent first-round RT-PCR with the HTBI primer set.

This receptor was obtained from a woman between 18 and 29 years old with Graves disease. The starting material was peripheral blood mononuclear cells (PBMCs), obtained at new diagnosis, from a patient treated with antithyroid drugs. This chain connects TRBV12-3 or TRBV12-4 to TRBJ2-7, with a weak D call TRBD2 (8 bases). CDR3 in DNA: TGTGCCAGCAGTACCCCGGGAGGGGGCATCGGCTACGAGCAGTCCTTC. Residues: CASSTPGGGIGYEQSF.